The rows below give T cell receptor beta chains drawn from one sample of a study of monozygotic twins with cystic fibrosis. Produced via immunoSEQ multiplex PCR; TCRdb's table is partial and in-frame only. The sample consists of some 15,000 clones, 70% to 90% of them appearing once. Sequenced: blood. The receptors were sampled from a boy between 10 and 17 years old with cystic fibrosis. Both conserved end residues are trimmed from each CDR3. The order of the fields is V gene, CDR3 length, D gene, clone size, J gene, CDR3 protein. The D gene is left open where the match is weak. Size values are once, few and many counts, or a class for expanded clones, and some rows have none.

V: TRBV5-4
length: 13
D: .
size: .
J: TRBJ2-2
CDR3: ASSLDSANTGELF

V: TRBV2
length: 15
D: TRBD1
size: .
J: TRBJ2-3
CDR3: ASWADTDRTSTDTQY

V: TRBV7-9
length: 12
D: .
size: .
J: TRBJ1-1
CDR3: ASSVPLGNTEAF

V: TRBV6-4
length: 14
D: TRBD2
size: .
J: TRBJ2-5
CDR3: ASSELAGGPSETQY

V: TRBV5-8
length: 13
D: .
size: .
J: TRBJ2-7
CDR3: ASSSPGRDLYEQY

V: TRBV5-1
length: 10
D: .
size: .
J: TRBJ1-2
CDR3: ASSPEDYGYT

V: TRBV19
length: 11
D: .
size: .
J: TRBJ1-1
CDR3: ASSDRLNTEAF

V: TRBV5-1
length: 14
D: .
size: once
J: TRBJ1-6
CDR3: ASSVIGMDLNSPLH

V: TRBV10-3
length: 12
D: .
size: .
J: TRBJ1-2
CDR3: AISEMGPRGGYT

V: TRBV11-2
length: 14
D: .
size: .
J: TRBJ1-2
CDR3: ASSLEGGQPNYGYT

V: TRBV25-1
length: 13
D: .
size: .
J: TRBJ1-3
CDR3: ASSEVTVSGNTIY

V: TRBV5-8
length: 10
D: .
size: .
J: TRBJ1-1
CDR3: ASSLEGTEAF

V: TRBV5-6
length: 12
D: .
size: .
J: TRBJ1-5
CDR3: ASREDRPNGTQH

V: TRBV4-2
length: 14
D: .
size: .
J: TRBJ2-5
CDR3: ASSHPHGGGGETQY

V: TRBV7-7
length: 11
D: .
size: once
J: TRBJ2-1
CDR3: ASSSFRGNEQF

V: TRBV11-2
length: 11
D: .
size: .
J: TRBJ1-2
CDR3: ASSLGPIYGYT

V: TRBV7-9
length: 13
D: .
size: .
J: TRBJ2-2
CDR3: ASSLAGVLGGELF

V: TRBV15
length: 12
D: .
size: .
J: TRBJ1-5
CDR3: ATSRYSGNQPQH

V: TRBV18
length: 14
D: TRBD1
size: .
J: TRBJ1-3
CDR3: ASSPAGTDRGNTIY

V: TRBV27
length: 13
D: .
size: .
J: TRBJ2-7
CDR3: ASSYVVQGSYEQY

V: TRBV2
length: 13
D: TRBD2
size: .
J: TRBJ2-2
CDR3: ASSGGGISPGELF

V: TRBV4-1
length: 11
D: .
size: .
J: TRBJ2-2
CDR3: ASSREGTGELF

V: TRBV2
length: 12
D: .
size: .
J: TRBJ2-5
CDR3: ASSGQRGQETQY

V: TRBV27
length: 14
D: .
size: .
J: TRBJ1-6
CDR3: ASSLFGVSYNSPLH

V: TRBV4-1
length: 13
D: .
size: few
J: TRBJ1-2
CDR3: ASSQDGRFTYGYT

V: TRBV5-1
length: 13
D: .
size: .
J: TRBJ2-5
CDR3: ASSRNPGYQETQY

V: TRBV6-5
length: 13
D: .
size: .
J: TRBJ2-6
CDR3: AAGARHSGANVLT

V: TRBV5-4
length: 14
D: TRBD2
size: .
J: TRBJ2-7
CDR3: AFAASGARRTYEQY

V: TRBV7-9
length: 13
D: .
size: .
J: TRBJ2-3
CDR3: ASSFNHLYTDTQY

V: TRBV18
length: 9
D: .
size: few
J: TRBJ1-3
CDR3: ASSPADTIY

V: TRBV5-4
length: 12
D: .
size: .
J: TRBJ1-2
CDR3: ASSSTGQDYGYT

V: TRBV7-9
length: 11
D: .
size: .
J: TRBJ1-4
CDR3: ASSDPRSEKLF

V: TRBV11-2
length: 15
D: TRBD1
size: .
J: TRBJ1-5
CDR3: ASSSEGAGPGNQPQH

V: TRBV6-6
length: 11
D: .
size: .
J: TRBJ2-7
CDR3: ASGWEGAREQY

V: TRBV6-1
length: 13
D: .
size: .
J: TRBJ2-1
CDR3: ASSLAGPSYNEQF

V: TRBV7-3
length: 10
D: .
size: few
J: TRBJ2-2
CDR3: ASSLGVGELF

V: TRBV4-1
length: 11
D: .
size: .
J: TRBJ2-3
CDR3: ASSQVVFDTQY

V: TRBV5-1
length: 12
D: .
size: .
J: TRBJ2-7
CDR3: ASSLGGRAGEQY

V: TRBV5-1
length: 12
D: .
size: .
J: TRBJ1-1
CDR3: ASSLARGLGEAF

V: TRBV27
length: 13
D: .
size: .
J: TRBJ1-3
CDR3: ASSLRAATGNTIY

V: TRBV7-6
length: 14
D: TRBD2
size: .
J: TRBJ2-2
CDR3: ASTKTGTSQTGELF